The clone carrying this T cell receptor (beta chain) was recorded many times. Its antigen remains unidentified. The data are from a study of T cells after yellow fever vaccination. Broader study findings: Boosting was followed by the reappearance of most primary-vaccination clones (just under 97% CD4, about 88% CD8).

The germline V gene encodes CDR1 MDHEN and CDR2 SYDVKM. The CDR3 is 15 amino acids. Trimming pared 6 bases from V and 2 bases from J, leaving 17 bases between. The TCR cDNA carried a universal primer site and UMIs from 5'RACE template switching. TCRdb fed the 5' RACE reads into MiXCR, producing one record per CDR3 protein. Among around 63,000 distinct CDR3 sequences, around 7.4% were seen once, and the ten largest hold 30% to 45%. The receptor comes from a man younger than 40 who received the YFV17D yellow fever vaccine. The chain combines TRBV28 with TRBJ2-7; D is undetermined. The sample was CD8+ T cells sorted from PBMCs, taken 15 days after the yellow fever booster vaccination. The chain's CDR3 is CASRSTHGRAYEQYF. In DNA form, the CDR3 reads TGTGCCAGCAGATCTACACACGGACGAGCCTACGAGCAGTACTTC.